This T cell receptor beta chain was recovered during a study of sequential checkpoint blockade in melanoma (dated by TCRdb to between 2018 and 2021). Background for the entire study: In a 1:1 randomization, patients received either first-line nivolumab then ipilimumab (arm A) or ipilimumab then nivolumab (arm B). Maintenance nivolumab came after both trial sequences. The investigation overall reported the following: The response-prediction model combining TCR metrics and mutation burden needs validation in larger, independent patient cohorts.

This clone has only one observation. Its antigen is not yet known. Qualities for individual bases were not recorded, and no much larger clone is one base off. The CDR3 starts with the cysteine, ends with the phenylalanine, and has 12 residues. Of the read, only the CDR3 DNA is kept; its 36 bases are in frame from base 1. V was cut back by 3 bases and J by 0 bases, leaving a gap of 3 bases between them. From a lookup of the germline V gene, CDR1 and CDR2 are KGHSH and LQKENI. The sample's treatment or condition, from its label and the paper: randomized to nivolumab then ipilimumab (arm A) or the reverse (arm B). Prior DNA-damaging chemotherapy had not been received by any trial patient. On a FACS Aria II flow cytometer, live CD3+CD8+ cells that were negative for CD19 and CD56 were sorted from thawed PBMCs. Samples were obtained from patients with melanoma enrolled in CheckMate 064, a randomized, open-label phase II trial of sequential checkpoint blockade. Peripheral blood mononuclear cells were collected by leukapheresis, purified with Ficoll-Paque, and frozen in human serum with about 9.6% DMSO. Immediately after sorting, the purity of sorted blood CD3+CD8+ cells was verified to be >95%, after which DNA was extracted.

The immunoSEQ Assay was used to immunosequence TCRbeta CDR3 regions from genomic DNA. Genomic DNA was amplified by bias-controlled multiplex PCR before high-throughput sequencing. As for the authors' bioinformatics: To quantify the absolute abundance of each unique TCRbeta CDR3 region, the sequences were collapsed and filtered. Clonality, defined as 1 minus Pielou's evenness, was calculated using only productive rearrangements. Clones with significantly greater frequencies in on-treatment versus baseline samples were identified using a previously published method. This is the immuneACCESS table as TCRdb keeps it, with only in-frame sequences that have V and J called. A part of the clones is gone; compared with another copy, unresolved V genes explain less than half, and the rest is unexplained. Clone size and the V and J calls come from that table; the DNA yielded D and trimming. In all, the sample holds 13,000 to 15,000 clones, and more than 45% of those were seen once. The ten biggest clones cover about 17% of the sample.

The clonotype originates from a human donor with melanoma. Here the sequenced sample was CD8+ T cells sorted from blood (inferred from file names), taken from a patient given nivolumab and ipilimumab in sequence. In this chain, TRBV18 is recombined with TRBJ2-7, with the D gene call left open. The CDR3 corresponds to CASSPSSYEQYF. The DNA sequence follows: TGTGCCAGCTCACCGAGCTCCTACGAGCAGTACTTC.